A selection of T cell receptor beta chains follows, all from one sample in a study of ipilimumab plus nivolumab after autologous stem cell transplantation. The table came from immunoSEQ multiplex PCR; TCRdb's copy has only in-frame clones and leaves some out. This sample has fewer than 95,000 clones, with under 85% found just once. Material: PBMCs, obtained in a trial of ipilimumab plus nivolumab as post-transplant consolidation. These receptors were taken from a male donor with diffuse large B-cell lymphoma. Each CDR3 is given with its conserved first and last residue. The D gene is left open where the match is weak. Part of the rows lack a size; the others show once, few, many or a class for expanded clones.

TRBV19	few	TRBJ2-1	TRBD2	CASSIGVAGDFGSYNEQFF	TGTGCCAGTAGTATTGGAGTAGCGGGGGACTTCGGATCCTACAATGAGCAGTTCTTC
TRBV5-4	once	TRBJ2-7	NA	CASSSRDGSYEQYF	TGTGCCAGCAGCTCTAGGGACGGTTCCTACGAGCAGTACTTC
TRBV21-1	NA	TRBJ2-1	NA	CASSPKGGGDQFF	TGTGCCAGCAGCCCAAAAGGGGGCGGGGACCAGTTCTTC
TRBV18	NA	TRBJ2-1	NA	CASSPPESQLEQFF	TGTGCCAGCTCACCACCGGAATCGCAGTTGGAGCAGTTCTTC
TRBV4-2	NA	TRBJ2-3	TRBD2	CASRAGESTDTQYF	TGTGCCAGCAGGGCGGGGGAATCCACAGATACGCAGTATTTT
TRBV2	NA	TRBJ1-2	NA	CASSDGNILLANYGYTF	TGTGCCAGCAGTGATGGGAATATCCTTCTCGCTAACTATGGCTACACCTTC
TRBV9	NA	TRBJ1-3	NA	CASSVYGYSGNTIYF	TGTGCCAGCAGCGTGTATGGTTACTCTGGAAACACCATATATTTT
TRBV5-1	NA	TRBJ2-1	TRBD2	CASSEASGGKSSYNEQFF	TGCGCCAGCAGTGAGGCTAGCGGGGGGAAAAGCTCCTACAATGAGCAGTTCTTC
TRBV10-3	NA	TRBJ2-7	TRBD2	CAASARGDDEQYF	TGTGCCGCTTCAGCTCGGGGGGACGACGAGCAGTACTTC
TRBV12-5	once	TRBJ2-2	NA	CATRGAPDTGELFF	TGTGCTACCCGCGGGGCCCCCGACACCGGGGAGCTGTTTTTT
TRBV11-2	NA	TRBJ1-6	TRBD1	CASSLVGLGQGNSPLHF	TGTGCCAGCAGCTTAGTAGGGTTGGGACAGGGAAATTCACCCCTCCACTTT
TRBV27	once	TRBJ2-2	TRBD2	CASSLYGGDTGELFF	TGTGCCAGCAGTTTATACGGGGGGGACACCGGGGAGCTGTTTTTT
TRBV6-5	once	TRBJ2-2	TRBD1	CASSMDRAYTGELFF	TGTGCCAGCAGTATGGACAGGGCGTACACCGGGGAGCTGTTTTTT
TRBV5-1	NA	TRBJ2-2	TRBD1	CASNLRQGAAGELFF	TGCGCCAGCAACCTTAGACAGGGGGCGGCCGGGGAGCTGTTTTTT
TRBV5-1	NA	TRBJ2-3	NA	CASSPPGAPGTQYF	TGCGCCAGCAGCCCTCCGGGCGCCCCCGGTACGCAGTATTTT
TRBV5-1	NA	TRBJ1-2	NA	CASSLGHSGRDGYTF	TGCGCCAGCAGCCTGGGACATTCGGGCAGGGATGGCTACACCTTC
TRBV5-1	NA	TRBJ2-2	NA	CASSFGATGELFF	TGCGCCAGCAGCTTTGGGGCCACCGGGGAGCTGTTTTTT
TRBV5-1	NA	TRBJ2-3	NA	CASSWSSTDTQYF	TGCGCCAGCAGCTGGAGTAGCACAGATACGCAGTATTTT
TRBV2	NA	TRBJ2-2	TRBD2	CASSEMGLAGGPGTGELFF	TGTGCCAGCAGTGAAATGGGACTAGCGGGGGGCCCGGGCACCGGGGAGCTGTTTTTT
TRBV9	NA	TRBJ2-3	TRBD2	CASSAVAGGSTDTQYF	TGTGCCAGCAGCGCTGTAGCGGGGGGTAGCACAGATACGCAGTATTTT
TRBV30	NA	TRBJ2-1	TRBD2	CAWSATSGGLNEQFF	TGTGCCTGGAGCGCGACTAGCGGGGGCCTGAATGAGCAGTTCTTC
TRBV9	NA	TRBJ2-3	NA	CASSLRLEHTQYF	TGTGCCAGCAGCCTCCGATTGGAGCATACGCAGTATTTT
TRBV27	NA	TRBJ2-2	TRBD1	CASSLGTGPGELFF	TGTGCCAGCAGTTTAGGGACAGGGCCCGGGGAGCTGTTTTTT
TRBV12-5	few	TRBJ1-2	NA	CASGSSLSTGTF	TGTGCTAGTGGTTCCTCATTGTCTACGGGCACCTTC
TRBV4-2	NA	TRBJ2-6	NA	CASRESWGSGANVLTF	TGTGCCAGCAGAGAAAGTTGGGGGTCCGGGGCCAACGTCCTGACTTTC
TRBV7-9	NA	TRBJ1-2	NA	CASSTGNYGYTF	TGTGCCAGCAGCACAGGGAACTATGGCTACACCTTC
TRBV6-6	NA	TRBJ1-1	NA	CASRLRQDTEAFF	TGTGCCAGCAGACTAAGACAGGACACTGAAGCTTTCTTT
TRBV23-1	NA	TRBJ1-3	NA	CASSQPAGSTGNTIYF	TGCGCCAGCAGTCAACCCGCTGGGAGCACTGGAAACACCATATATTTT
TRBV4-3	NA	TRBJ1-4	NA	CASSQAREGTNEKLFF	TGCGCCAGCAGCCAAGCCAGGGAGGGAACTAATGAAAAACTGTTTTTT
TRBV6-5	NA	TRBJ1-2	TRBD1	CASRRPDRTYGYTF	TGTGCCAGCAGGCGTCCGGACAGGACCTATGGCTACACCTTC
TRBV7-2	NA	TRBJ2-5	NA	CASSLWTLDFETQYF	TGTGCCAGCAGCTTATGGACGCTGGATTTCGAGACCCAGTACTTC
TRBV4-1	NA	TRBJ2-1	TRBD1	CASSQDMTGTGASSSYNEQFF	TGCGCCAGCAGCCAGGACATGACCGGGACAGGCGCTTCGAGCTCCTACAATGAGCAGTTCTTC
TRBV2	NA	TRBJ1-6	NA	CASSDLSWDDISYNSPLHF	TGTGCCAGCAGTGATCTTTCCTGGGACGACATCTCCTATAATTCACCCCTCCACTTT
TRBV11-2	NA	TRBJ2-2	NA	CASSQGGHLTWELFF	TGTGCCAGCAGCCAGGGGGGACACCTCACCTGGGAGCTGTTTTTT
TRBV19	NA	TRBJ1-2	NA	CASSIALSTNYGYTF	TGTGCCAGTAGTATTGCGCTAAGTACTAACTATGGCTACACCTTC
TRBV4-1	medium-sized	TRBJ1-1	NA	CASSRSVNTEAFF	TGCGCCAGCAGCCGATCAGTGAACACTGAAGCTTTCTTT
TRBV7-9	NA	TRBJ1-2	NA	CASSLGGFDGYTF	TGTGCCAGCAGCCTTGGGGGATTCGATGGCTACACCTTC
TRBV6-5	once	TRBJ2-1	TRBD2	CASRRLAGGDSCIF	TGTGCCAGCAGGCGACTAGCGGGGGGGGACTCCTGTATCTTC
TRBV19	NA	TRBJ2-7	TRBD2	CASSIGGGASYEQYF	TGTGCCAGTAGTATAGGCGGGGGGGCCTCCTACGAGCAGTACTTC
TRBV7-9	NA	TRBJ2-5	NA	CASSLRFTVQETQYF	TGTGCCAGCAGCTTAAGGTTTACAGTTCAAGAGACCCAGTACTTC
TRBV7-2	once	TRBJ2-3	TRBD2	CASRQAGGRSDTQYF	TGTGCCAGCAGGCAAGCGGGGGGCAGGTCAGATACGCAGTATTTT
TRBV10-1	NA	TRBJ2-3	NA	CASSESKWGTSTDTQYF	TGCGCCAGCAGTGAGTCAAAGTGGGGAACTAGCACAGATACGCAGTATTTT
TRBV2	NA	TRBJ1-2	TRBD1	CASTQPAGGNYGYTF	TGTGCCAGCACCCAACCGGCAGGGGGCAACTATGGCTACACCTTC
TRBV7-2	NA	TRBJ1-2	TRBD1	CASSLPGQGIYGYTF	TGTGCCAGCAGCCTACCGGGACAGGGAATCTATGGCTACACCTTC
TRBV5-1	NA	TRBJ1-2	NA	CASSVDSRGGDGYTF	TGCGCCAGCAGCGTTGACAGTAGGGGTGGTGATGGCTACACCTTC
TRBV30	NA	TRBJ1-4	NA	CAWSVRIGNEKLFF	TGTGCCTGGAGTGTACGCATAGGGAACGAAAAACTGTTTTTT
TRBV4-2	NA	TRBJ1-4	TRBD1	CASSQQDRAWEKLFF	TGTGCCAGCAGCCAACAGGACAGGGCCTGGGAAAAACTGTTTTTT
TRBV5-6	few	TRBJ1-1	NA	CASSLRLRVPEAFF	TGTGCCAGCAGCTTACGCCTTCGAGTACCTGAAGCTTTCTTT
TRBV9	NA	TRBJ1-6	NA	CASSEDSDSPLHF	TGTGCCAGCAGCGAGGACAGTGATTCACCCCTCCACTTT
TRBV2	NA	TRBJ2-1	TRBD2	CASRKIAGGRNNEQFF	TGTGCCAGCAGGAAAATAGCGGGGGGCCGAAACAATGAGCAGTTCTTC
TRBV21-1	NA	TRBJ2-7	NA	CASSSAGGQGAVIYEQYF	TGTGCCAGCAGCAGCGCGGGGGGACAGGGGGCTGTAATCTACGAGCAGTACTTC
TRBV5-1	NA	TRBJ2-3	NA	CASSFTDTQYF	TGCGCCAGCAGCTTCACAGATACGCAGTATTTT
TRBV7-2	NA	TRBJ2-3	NA	CASSFGDTQYF	TGTGCCAGCAGCTTTGGAGATACGCAGTATTTT